This TCR beta chain was captured by sequencing in a study of blood T cell repertoires in COVID-19. Study as a whole: PBMCs, B-cell-depleted T cells, or T cells were the source of the cDNA or gDNA that made up the material.

The CDR3 length is 14 residues. J was trimmed by 2 bases and V by 7 bases; bases with no gene match: 5. Germline V gene lookup returns CDR1 MDHEN and CDR2 SYDVKM. Assay used: immunoSEQ multiplex PCR; TCRdb lists only in-frame clones, some missing. This table holds 270,000 or so clones, 88% found once. Participant ages covered roughly 18 to 89 years across about 22 US areas. The genes are TRBV28 and TRBJ2-5, with TRBD1 matching 9 bases. The receptor was isolated from a woman aged 40 to 50 with acute COVID-19. What was sequenced was PBMCs or T cells enriched from blood (not recorded which). The CDR3 sequence is CASMSGQGQETQYF. The DNA for the CDR3 is TGTGCCAGCATGTCGGGACAGGGTCAAGAGACCCAGTACTTC.